The present entry profiles one T cell receptor (beta chain) with its context. This sample is drawn from a study of blood T cell repertoires in COVID-19. Original analysis: Estimation of nucleated cell counts was performed using reference gene primer amplification. Repertoires were generated with immunoSEQ multiplex PCR, while TCRdb's copy carries only in-frame clones and drops some. Clone size and the V and J calls come from that table; the DNA yielded D and trimming. Here the sample spans around 190,000 clones, around 84% being singletons. Grouping used clinical history reported by participants in a survey and questionnaire. The CDR3 is 14 residues long. Looked up from germline, CDR1 is SGHDT and CDR2 is YYEEEE. V was cut by 4 bases and J by 8 bases, with 18 bases left in between.

Sequencing used PBMCs or T cells enriched from blood (not recorded which). V and J are TRBV5-6 and TRBJ1-1; TRBD1 might be the D (5 bases). The TCR was taken from a woman aged 25 to 39 who had recovered from COVID-19. CDR3 loop: CASSRITGDQEAFF. The CDR3 bases are TGTGCCAGCAGCCGAATTACAGGAGACCAAGAAGCTTTCTTT.